The text below deals with one T cell receptor (beta chain). The data originate from a study of blood T cell repertoires in COVID-19. CDR3 size: 16 residues. The V and J ends lost 3 bases and 3 bases, in that order; junction bases with no gene match: 9. CDR1 is MNHEY and CDR2 is SMNVEV in the germline V gene (reference sequence). This table comes from immunoSEQ multiplex PCR, and its TCRdb copy is limited to in-frame clones, with some not included. The sample contains about 230,000 clones, 75% to 85% of which appear only once. This sequence originates from a man in his forties or fifties who had recovered from COVID-19. The V call is TRBV27, the J call TRBJ1-1; 8 nucleotides line up with TRBD1. The sequenced material came from peripheral blood. The CDR3, as DNA: TGTGCCAGCAGTTTGTTGACAGGGGCGAGAGACACTGAAGCTTTCTTT. It encodes CASSLLTGARDTEAFF.